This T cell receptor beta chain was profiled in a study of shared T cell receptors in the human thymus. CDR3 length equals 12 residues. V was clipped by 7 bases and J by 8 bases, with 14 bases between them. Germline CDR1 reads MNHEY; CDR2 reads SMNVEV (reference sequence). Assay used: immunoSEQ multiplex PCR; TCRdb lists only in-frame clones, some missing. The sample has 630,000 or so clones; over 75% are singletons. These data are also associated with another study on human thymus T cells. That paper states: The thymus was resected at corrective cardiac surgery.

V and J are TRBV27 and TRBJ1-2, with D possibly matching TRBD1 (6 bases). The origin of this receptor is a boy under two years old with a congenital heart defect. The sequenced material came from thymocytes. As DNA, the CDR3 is TGTGCCAGCACCGGACAGAGAGGGGGCTACACCTTC. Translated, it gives CASTGQRGGYTF.